This is a list of T cell receptor beta chains from one sample in a study of blood T cell repertoires in COVID-19. Method: immunoSEQ multiplex PCR; TCRdb's copy keeps in-frame clones and lacks some. The table has over 300,000 clones, over 75% seen once. Sample: PBMCs or T cells enriched from blood (not recorded which). These receptors were taken from a woman in her twenties or thirties with acute COVID-19. Each CDR3 is given without its conserved first and last residue. Each record gives: clone size, V gene, J gene, CDR3 protein. The size entry is marked missing in some rows and otherwise reads once, few, many or a size class.

clone size: -
V gene: TRBV19
J gene: TRBJ1-1
CDR3 protein: ASSSGTGTAF

clone size: -
V gene: TRBV9
J gene: TRBJ1-2
CDR3 protein: ASSVGSASGYGYT

clone size: -
V gene: TRBV18
J gene: TRBJ2-7
CDR3 protein: ASSRVGQAYEQY

clone size: -
V gene: TRBV7-2
J gene: TRBJ2-3
CDR3 protein: ASSSGLDRSTDTQY

clone size: -
V gene: TRBV9
J gene: TRBJ2-3
CDR3 protein: ASSATSGGPDTQY

clone size: -
V gene: TRBV10-3
J gene: TRBJ2-1
CDR3 protein: AISPRDTGRDEQF

clone size: -
V gene: TRBV3-1/TRBV3-2
J gene: TRBJ1-2
CDR3 protein: ASSQRQGPGYT

clone size: -
V gene: TRBV7-9
J gene: TRBJ2-2
CDR3 protein: ASSLVRENTGELF

clone size: -
V gene: TRBV7-9
J gene: TRBJ1-6
CDR3 protein: ASSFQGNNFAPLH

clone size: once
V gene: TRBV7-9
J gene: TRBJ1-2
CDR3 protein: ASSERPGTIYGYT

clone size: -
V gene: TRBV6-4
J gene: TRBJ2-7
CDR3 protein: ASSVSSGAYYEQY

clone size: once
V gene: TRBV5-1
J gene: TRBJ2-5
CDR3 protein: ASSLSQGPQETQY

clone size: -
V gene: TRBV24-1
J gene: TRBJ1-2
CDR3 protein: ATSDHTGTDYGYT

clone size: once
V gene: TRBV6-2/TRBV6-3
J gene: TRBJ1-2
CDR3 protein: ASSRDRGGSYGYT

clone size: -
V gene: TRBV27
J gene: TRBJ1-6
CDR3 protein: ASSPLAGQGVSNSPLH

clone size: -
V gene: TRBV3-1/TRBV3-2
J gene: TRBJ2-6
CDR3 protein: ASSPSGAGAGANVLT

clone size: -
V gene: TRBV10-2
J gene: TRBJ1-2
CDR3 protein: ASSWQNYGYT

clone size: -
V gene: TRBV7-3
J gene: TRBJ1-1
CDR3 protein: ASSLGGGSAEAF

clone size: -
V gene: TRBV6-5
J gene: TRBJ2-2
CDR3 protein: ATKQGLYTGELF

clone size: -
V gene: TRBV29-1
J gene: TRBJ2-3
CDR3 protein: SGGLAGTGTDTQY

clone size: -
V gene: TRBV4-2
J gene: TRBJ1-2
CDR3 protein: ASSRTGQLYGYT

clone size: once
V gene: TRBV7-6
J gene: TRBJ2-3
CDR3 protein: ASSSSPTDTQY

clone size: few
V gene: TRBV12-3/TRBV12-4
J gene: TRBJ1-3
CDR3 protein: ASTYSGETIY

clone size: -
V gene: TRBV4-3
J gene: TRBJ1-2
CDR3 protein: ASNQGGAGAGVGYT

clone size: -
V gene: TRBV5-1
J gene: TRBJ1-4
CDR3 protein: ASSLGQVNEKLF

clone size: once
V gene: TRBV7-2
J gene: TRBJ1-3
CDR3 protein: ASSRTGPSSGNTIY

clone size: -
V gene: TRBV4-3
J gene: TRBJ1-1
CDR3 protein: ASSQDPGQPEAF

clone size: -
V gene: TRBV11-3
J gene: TRBJ1-2
CDR3 protein: ASSLGGPGQGAVGYT

clone size: -
V gene: TRBV29-1
J gene: TRBJ1-3
CDR3 protein: SVGVGGAAGNTIY

clone size: -
V gene: TRBV2
J gene: TRBJ1-1
CDR3 protein: ASTGSGRNTEAF

clone size: -
V gene: TRBV7-6
J gene: TRBJ2-7
CDR3 protein: ASSLTGTPVYEQY

clone size: -
V gene: TRBV30
J gene: TRBJ1-1
CDR3 protein: AWSVQGYTEAF

clone size: -
V gene: TRBV11-2
J gene: TRBJ2-3
CDR3 protein: ASSLVQAKGDTQY

clone size: -
V gene: TRBV19
J gene: TRBJ1-3
CDR3 protein: ASITSGVGNTIY

clone size: -
V gene: TRBV11-2
J gene: TRBJ1-2
CDR3 protein: ASSSGGFGGYT

clone size: -
V gene: TRBV4-1
J gene: TRBJ2-1
CDR3 protein: ASSQDPGLDNEQF

clone size: -
V gene: TRBV19
J gene: TRBJ1-5
CDR3 protein: ASSRARGENQPQH

clone size: -
V gene: TRBV2
J gene: TRBJ2-1
CDR3 protein: ASRKGTGEINEQF

clone size: -
V gene: TRBV18
J gene: TRBJ1-1
CDR3 protein: ASSPPATPGGAF

clone size: once
V gene: TRBV12-3/TRBV12-4
J gene: TRBJ1-2
CDR3 protein: ASSFVHLYGYT

clone size: -
V gene: TRBV10-3
J gene: TRBJ1-2
CDR3 protein: AISDYTVEGYT

clone size: -
V gene: TRBV6-4
J gene: TRBJ2-1
CDR3 protein: ASSDGAGHNEQF

clone size: -
V gene: TRBV9
J gene: TRBJ2-3
CDR3 protein: ASSVNLRDRTDTQY

clone size: few
V gene: TRBV27
J gene: TRBJ1-5
CDR3 protein: ASSLSWQVEGPQH

clone size: -
V gene: TRBV3-1/TRBV3-2
J gene: TRBJ2-3
CDR3 protein: ASSHTGLAGGLSTDTQY

clone size: -
V gene: TRBV5-1
J gene: TRBJ1-3
CDR3 protein: ASSLDGSSGNTIY

clone size: -
V gene: TRBV11-3
J gene: TRBJ2-3
CDR3 protein: ASSLGRTSGGPDTQY

clone size: -
V gene: TRBV28
J gene: TRBJ1-1
CDR3 protein: ASTGARTEAF

clone size: -
V gene: TRBV19
J gene: TRBJ2-1
CDR3 protein: ASSIRPGLAGPRNNEQF

clone size: -
V gene: TRBV4-2
J gene: TRBJ1-1
CDR3 protein: ASSHVDRGGRNLGAF

clone size: -
V gene: TRBV7-8
J gene: TRBJ2-3
CDR3 protein: ASSAGRGGKPTDTQY

clone size: -
V gene: TRBV7-2
J gene: TRBJ1-2
CDR3 protein: ASSTPGADYGYT

clone size: -
V gene: TRBV3-1/TRBV3-2
J gene: TRBJ1-3
CDR3 protein: ASSGGATGNTIY